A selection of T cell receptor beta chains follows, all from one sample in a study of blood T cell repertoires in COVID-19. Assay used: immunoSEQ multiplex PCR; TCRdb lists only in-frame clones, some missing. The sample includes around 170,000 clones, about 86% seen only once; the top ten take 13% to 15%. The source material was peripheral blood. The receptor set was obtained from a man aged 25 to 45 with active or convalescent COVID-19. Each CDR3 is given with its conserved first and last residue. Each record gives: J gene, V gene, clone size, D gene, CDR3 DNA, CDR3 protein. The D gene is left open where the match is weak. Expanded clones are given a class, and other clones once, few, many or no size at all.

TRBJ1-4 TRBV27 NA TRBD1 TGTGCCAGCAGTCCCGGGACAGGGCGGGCAAAACTGTTTTTT CASSPGTGRAKLFF
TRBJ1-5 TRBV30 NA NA TGTGCCTGGAGGGCAGGGGAGAGCAATCAGCCCCAGCATTTT CAWRAGESNQPQHF
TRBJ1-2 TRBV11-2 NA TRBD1 TGTGCCAGCAGCTCCCTAAGGGACAGGGAGAACTATGGCTACACCTTC CASSSLRDRENYGYTF
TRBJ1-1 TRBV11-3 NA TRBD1 TGTGCCAGCAGCGCCCGGGACAGCTGGACTGAAGCTTTCTTT CASSARDSWTEAFF
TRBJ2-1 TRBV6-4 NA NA TGTGCCAGCAGTGAGCGGGGAGACTACAATGAGCAGTTCTTC CASSERGDYNEQFF
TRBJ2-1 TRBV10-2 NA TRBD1 TGCGCCAGCAGAGCCGGGACAGGGCTTCTCGCAGCGGGGAACAATGAGCAGTTCTTC CASRAGTGLLAAGNNEQFF
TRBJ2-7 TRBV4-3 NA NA TGCGCCAGCAGCCAAGATCCGTACGCGGGGAGCGCCTACGAGCAGTACTTC CASSQDPYAGSAYEQYF
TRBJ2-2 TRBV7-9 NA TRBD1 TGTGCCAGCAGCTCCCGGACAGGGGGCAGTATCGGGGAGCTGTTTTTT CASSSRTGGSIGELFF
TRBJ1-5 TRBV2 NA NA TGTGCCAGCAAGGAATCAGGCTCCAATCAGCCCCAGCATTTT CASKESGSNQPQHF
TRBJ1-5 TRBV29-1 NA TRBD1 TGCAGCGTCCGGACAGGGGGAATCAATCAGCCCCAGCATTTT CSVRTGGINQPQHF
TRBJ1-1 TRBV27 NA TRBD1 TGTGCCAGCAGTCCCCCCCAGGGGGCGACCACTGAAGCTTTCTTT CASSPPQGATTEAFF
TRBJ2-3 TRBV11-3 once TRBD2 TGTGCCAGCAGCTTAGACGGGACTAGCCAAAGCACAGATACGCAGTATTTT CASSLDGTSQSTDTQYF
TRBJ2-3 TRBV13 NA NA TGTGCCAGCAGCTTACAGGGCGGCTTCACAGATACGCAGTATTTT CASSLQGGFTDTQYF
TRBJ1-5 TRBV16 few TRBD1 TGTGCCAGCAGCCAATCATGGGGGACAGGGACCTTCAATCAGCCCCAGCATTTT CASSQSWGTGTFNQPQHF
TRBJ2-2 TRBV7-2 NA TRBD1 TGTGCCAGCAGCTTCGGCTCCGGGACAGGGGGCGCCGGCGGGGAGCTGTTTTTT CASSFGSGTGGAGGELFF
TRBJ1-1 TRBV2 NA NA TGTGCCAGCATGAAAAGCGGCGGGGTCCTCAGAGGGAACACTGAAGCTTTCTTT CASMKSGGVLRGNTEAFF
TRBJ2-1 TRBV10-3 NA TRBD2 TGTGCCACATCGCTGGATAGCGGGAGTTATAATGAGCAGTTCTTC CATSLDSGSYNEQFF
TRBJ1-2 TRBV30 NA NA TGTGCCTGGACGCGGGGAGGCGGCTATGGCTACACCTTC CAWTRGGGYGYTF
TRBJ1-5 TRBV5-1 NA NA TGCGCCAGCAGCGGGGGAGGGAGCAATCAGCCCCAGCATTTT CASSGGGSNQPQHF
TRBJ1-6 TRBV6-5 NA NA TGTGCCAGCAGACCAGGGTTGTATAATTCACCCCTCCACTTT CASRPGLYNSPLHF
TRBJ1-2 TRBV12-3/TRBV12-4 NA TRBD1 TGTGCCAGCAGTTCAGGGGGGCTGGGAGGCTACACCTTC CASSSGGLGGYTF
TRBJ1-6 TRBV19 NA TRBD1 TGTGCCAGTACCGGGACAGGGGGAAATAATTCACCCCTCCACTTT CASTGTGGNNSPLHF
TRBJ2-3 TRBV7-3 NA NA TGTGCCAGCAGCTTACACACAGATACGCAGTATTTT CASSLHTDTQYF
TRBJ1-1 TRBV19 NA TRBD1 TGTGCCAGTAAACAGGGGGCGCGAACTGAAGCTTTCTTT CASKQGARTEAFF
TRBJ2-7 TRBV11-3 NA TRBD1 TGTGCCAGCAGCTTTTCACAGGGGGCCTACGAGCAGTACTTC CASSFSQGAYEQYF
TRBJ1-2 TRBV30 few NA TGTGCCTGTAGGACAAGGGGCGGCTACACCTTC CACRTRGGYTF
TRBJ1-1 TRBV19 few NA TGTGCCAGTATGGCGCATGGGCAGGGAGGAATGAACACTGAAGCTTTCTTT CASMAHGQGGMNTEAFF
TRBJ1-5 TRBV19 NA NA TGTGCCAGTTCGGACAACTACAATCAGCCCCAGCATTTT CASSDNYNQPQHF
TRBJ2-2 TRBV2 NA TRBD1 TGTGCCAGCAGTTCGGGACAGGGCCTGACCGGGGAGCTGTTTTTT CASSSGQGLTGELFF
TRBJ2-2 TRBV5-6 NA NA TGTGCCAGCAGCCGCGGGACGACGAACACCGGGGAGCTGTTTTTT CASSRGTTNTGELFF
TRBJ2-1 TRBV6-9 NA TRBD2 TGTGCCAGCAGTCCGCCAGGCGGGGCGGGGGGGCTCTACAATGAGCAGTTCTTC CASSPPGGAGGLYNEQFF
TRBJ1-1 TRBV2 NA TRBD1 TGTGCCAGCACGAACAGGGGGTTTACGAACACTGAAGCTTTCTTT CASTNRGFTNTEAFF
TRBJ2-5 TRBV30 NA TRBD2 TGTGCCTGCGCGGGGCCTAGCGGGGGGACCCAGTACTTC CACAGPSGGTQYF
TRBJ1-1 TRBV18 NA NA TGTGCCAGCTCACCAGGCAGGAACACTGAAGCTTTCTTT CASSPGRNTEAFF
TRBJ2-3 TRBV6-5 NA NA TGTGCCAGCAGTTACGGGCACCTCTCGGATACGCAGTATTTT CASSYGHLSDTQYF
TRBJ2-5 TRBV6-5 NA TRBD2 TGTGCCAGCAGCCAGGGATCTAGCGGGGAGACCCAGTACTTC CASSQGSSGETQYF